This T cell receptor beta chain was observed in a study of blood T cell repertoires in COVID-19 (dated by TCRdb to 2018 to 2020). Study-wide context: The collaborator samples originated in the United States, Italy and Spain and spanned the acute and convalescent phases of COVID-19. The material from the prospective study consisted of cDNA or gDNA derived from T cells, B-cell-depleted T cells, or PBMCs. Deeply sampled blood TCRbeta repertoires from subjects exposed to, actively infected with, or recovered from COVID-19 were included in the dataset. The repertoires were released in a freely available public database meant as a resource for research on the immune response to SARS-CoV-2. Samples came from the ongoing ImmuneRACE study (first 160 participants) plus 1,254 subjects from 6 global collaborators. The sample metadata nearly always contained a de-identified subject ID, COVID-19 status, age in years and sex. Where available, HLA class I and class II types were obtained from metadata supplied by the sample provider rather than from assay-based typing. Study-level results and caveats: The quantity of clinical and demographic metadata differed by source and by participant and was supplied without curation.

Whole blood was collected in K2EDTA tubes by collaborating institutions according to the institutions' own protocols. For TCRbeta analysis, collaborators shipped samples as frozen whole blood, isolated PBMCs, or DNA extracted from either of those sample types. The immunoSEQ Assay, a bias-controlled multiplex PCR, was used to amplify TCRbeta CDR3 regions from genomic DNA. As for the authors' bioinformatics: The number of nucleated cells in each sample was estimated from the amplification of reference gene primers within the assay. To quantify the absolute abundance of each unique TCRbeta CDR3 rearrangement, sequence reads were collapsed and filtered. For each sample, productive Simpson clonality was calculated by taking the square root of Simpson's diversity index across productive rearrangements. TCRdb carries this immuneACCESS record with in-frame sequences only. Its versions omit some clonotypes, under half of them owing to an unresolved V gene in the studies checked, with the rest unexplained. Clone size and the V and J calls come from that table; the DNA yielded D and trimming. This sample lists fewer than 400,000 clones; 85% were detected once. The ten largest account for 3.5% to 4% of the sample.

V has 5 bases trimmed and J has 0 bases trimmed; junction bases matching no gene number 6. Spanning cysteine to phenylalanine, the CDR3 consists of 17 amino acids. The sequence is cut down to CDR3 DNA, 51 bases in frame from base 1. The CDR1 and CDR2 encoded by the germline V gene are SNHLY and FYNNEI. Concerning this clone: No antigen is known for it. No per-base quality is available; no much larger clone lies one base away.

The sequence is built from TRBV2 and TRBJ2-1, with 11 bases matching TRBD2. The TCR originated in a woman between 18 and 29 years old with acute or convalescent COVID-19. Material: peripheral blood. The CDR3 corresponds to CASSLRLAGSSYNEQFF. Read as DNA, the sequence is TGTGCCAGCAGTCTCCGACTAGCGGGGAGCTCCTACAATGAGCAGTTCTTC. The reference TRBV2 and TRBJ2-1 proteins fill in what lies around the CDR3, so the full variable domain reads EPEVTQTPSHQVTQMGQEVILRCVPISNHLYFYWYRQILGQKVEFLVSFYNNEISEKSEIFDDQFSVERPDGSNFTLKIRSTKLEDSAMYFCASSLRLAGSSYNEQFFGPGTRLTVL.